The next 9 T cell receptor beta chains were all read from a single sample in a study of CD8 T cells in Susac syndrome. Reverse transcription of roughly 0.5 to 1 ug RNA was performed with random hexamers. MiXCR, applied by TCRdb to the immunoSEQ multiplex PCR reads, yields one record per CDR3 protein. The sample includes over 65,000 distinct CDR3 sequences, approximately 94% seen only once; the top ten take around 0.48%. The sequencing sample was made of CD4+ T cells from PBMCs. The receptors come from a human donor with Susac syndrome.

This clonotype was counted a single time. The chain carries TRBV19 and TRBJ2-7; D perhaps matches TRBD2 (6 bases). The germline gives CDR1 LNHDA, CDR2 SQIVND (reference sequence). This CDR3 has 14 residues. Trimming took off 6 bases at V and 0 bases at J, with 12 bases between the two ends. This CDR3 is CASRHRDFSYEQYF. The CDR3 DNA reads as TGTGCCAGTAGACATCGGGACTTCTCCTACGAGCAGTACTTC.

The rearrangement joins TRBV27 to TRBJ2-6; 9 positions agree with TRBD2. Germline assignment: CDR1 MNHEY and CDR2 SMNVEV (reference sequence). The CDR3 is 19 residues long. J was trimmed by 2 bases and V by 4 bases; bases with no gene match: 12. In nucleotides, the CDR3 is TGTGCCAGCAGTTCTCCGCCCGGGCGGGAGGGCCCTGGGGCCAACGTCCTGACTTTC. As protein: CASSSPPGREGPGANVLTF. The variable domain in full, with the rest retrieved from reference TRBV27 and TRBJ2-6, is EAQVTQNPRYLITVTGKKLTVTCSQNMNHEYMSWYRQDPGLGLRQIYYSMNVEVTDKGDVPEGYKVSRKEKRNFPLILESPSPNQTSLYFCASSSPPGREGPGANVLTFGAGSRLTVL.

CDR3 DNA: TGCGCCAGCAGCCCCGGGACAGGAGTTGAAAAACTGTTTTTT. Residues: CASSPGTGVEKLFF. The chain joins TRBV5-1 to TRBJ1-4; 8 nucleotides line up with TRBD1. The CDR3 contains 14 residues. J was trimmed by 7 bases and V by 4 bases; bases with no gene match: 6. The germline V gene has CDR1 SGHRS and CDR2 YFSETQ. The entire variable domain, with the rest obtained from reference TRBV5-1 and TRBJ1-4, is as follows: KAGVTQTPRYLIKTRGQQVTLSCSPISGHRSVSWYQQTPGQGLQFLFEYFSETQRNKGNFPGRFSGRQFSNSRSEMNVSTLELGDSALYLCASSPGTGVEKLFFGSGTQLSVL.

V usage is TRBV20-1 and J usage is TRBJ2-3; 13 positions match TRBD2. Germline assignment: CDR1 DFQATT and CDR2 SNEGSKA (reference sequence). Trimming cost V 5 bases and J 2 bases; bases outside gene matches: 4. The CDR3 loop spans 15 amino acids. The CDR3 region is CSADTSGGATDTQYF. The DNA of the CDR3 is TGCAGTGCTGATACTAGCGGGGGGGCCACAGATACGCAGTATTTT.

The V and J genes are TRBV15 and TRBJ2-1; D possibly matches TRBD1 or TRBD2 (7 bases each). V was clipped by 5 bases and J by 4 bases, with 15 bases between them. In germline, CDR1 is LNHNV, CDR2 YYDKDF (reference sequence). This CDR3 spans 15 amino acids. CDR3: CATSLTGDYYNEQFF. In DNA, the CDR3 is TGTGCCACCAGCCTTACAGGGGACTATTACAATGAGCAGTTCTTC.

The chain's CDR3 is CASSLDLNQPQHF. The CDR3 region has the DNA TGTGCCAGCAGCTTGGATCTAAATCAGCCCCAGCATTTT. The chain has TRBV5-6 and TRBJ1-5; no reliable D call. Trimming stripped 0 bases from V and 4 bases from J, with 5 bases between. The CDR3 is 13 amino acids. Germline CDR1 SGHDT, CDR2 YYEEEE.

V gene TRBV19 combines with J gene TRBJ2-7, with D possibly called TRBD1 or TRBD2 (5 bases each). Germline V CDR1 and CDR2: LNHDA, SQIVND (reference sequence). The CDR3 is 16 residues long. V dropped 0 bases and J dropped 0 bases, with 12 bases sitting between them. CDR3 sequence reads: CASSIEGTDDSYEQYF. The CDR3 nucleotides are TGTGCCAGTAGTATAGAAGGGACGGACGACTCCTACGAGCAGTACTTC.

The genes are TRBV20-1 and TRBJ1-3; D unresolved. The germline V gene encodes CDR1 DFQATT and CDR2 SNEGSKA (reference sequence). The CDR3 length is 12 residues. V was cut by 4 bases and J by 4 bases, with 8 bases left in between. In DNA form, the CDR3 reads TGCAGTGCTACCCAATTGGGAAACACCATATATTTT. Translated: CSATQLGNTIYF.

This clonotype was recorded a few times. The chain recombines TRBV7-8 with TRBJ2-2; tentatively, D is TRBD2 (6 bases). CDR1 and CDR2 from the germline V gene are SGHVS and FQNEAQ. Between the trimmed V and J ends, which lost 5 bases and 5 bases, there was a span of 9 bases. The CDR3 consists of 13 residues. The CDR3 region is CASSRGRTGELFF. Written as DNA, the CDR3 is TGTGCCAGCAGCCGGGGGAGGACCGGGGAGCTGTTTTTT. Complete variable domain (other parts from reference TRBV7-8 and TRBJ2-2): GAGVSQSPRYKVAKRGQDVALRCDPISGHVSLFWYQQALGQGPEFLTYFQNEAQLDKSGLPSDRFFAERPEGSVSTLKIQRTQQEDSAVYLCASSRGRTGELFFGEGSRLTVL.